Shown below are 9 T cell receptor beta chains from a single sample sequenced in a study of T cell responses to AZD1222 COVID-19 vaccine. Profiling relied on immunoSEQ multiplex PCR, and the TCRdb table lists in-frame clones only, not all of them. The profile covers 70,000 to 95,000 clones, with over 85% appearing a single time and approximately 3% taken by the ten largest. The starting material was peripheral blood, obtained on day 0 of MenACWY control vaccination. These receptors originate from an adult in good health.

The chain carries TRBV5-6 and TRBJ1-6, with 9 bases that match TRBD1. The length of the CDR3 is 19 residues. Germline lookup yields CDR1 SGHDT and CDR2 YYEEEE. The V segment lost 5 bases and the J segment 0 bases; nucleotides outside the gene matches: 12. The CDR3 DNA reads TGTGCCAGCAGTCCGGGACAGGGATTTTCTAGCTCCTATAATTCACCCCTCCACTTT. It is translated as CASSPGQGFSSSYNSPLHF.

The chain links TRBV12-3 or TRBV12-4 to TRBJ2-7; D possibly corresponds to TRBD2 (5 bases). CDR3 length equals 13 residues. Trimming shortened V by 4 bases and J by 0 bases, and 7 bases separated the two germline ends. For the CDR3, the DNA is TGTGCCAGCAGTTCGGGGAGCTCCTACGAGCAGTACTTC. This codes for CASSSGSSYEQYF.

This chain connects TRBV7-9 to TRBJ1-4; unclear D gene. The CDR3 contains 16 residues. CDR1 SEHNR and CDR2 FQNEAQ come from the germline V gene (reference sequence). V was pared by 4 bases and J by 3 bases, with 15 bases between. The CDR3, as DNA: TGTGCCAGCAGCTCTGCAAGTGGGTTGTCTAATGAAAAACTGTTTTTT. Translated: CASSSASGLSNEKLFF. Full variable domain (outside the CDR3, taken from reference TRBV7-9 and TRBJ1-4): DTGVSQNPRHKITKRGQNVTFRCDPISEHNRLYWYRQTLGQGPEFLTYFQNEAQLEKSRLLSDRFSAERPKGSFSTLEIQRTEQGDSAMYLCASSSASGLSNEKLFFGSGTQLSVL.

This clone was seen only once. The chain recombines TRBV6-5 with TRBJ1-3; D uncertain. This CDR3 region has 14 residues. Per the germline V gene, CDR1 is MNHEY and CDR2 is SVGAGI. Trimming took 6 bases from V and 1 from J, leaving 10 bases between them. CDR3 DNA sequence: TGTGCCAGCAGCTATGGAGGGTCTGGAAACACCATATATTTT. Its translation is CASSYGGSGNTIYF.

The chain recombines TRBV3-1 (or the pseudogene TRBV3-2) with TRBJ1-4, with TRBD1 identical over 9 bases. Germline V CDR1 and CDR2: LGHDT, YNNKEL (reference sequence). The CDR3 is 15 amino acids. The trim removed 4 bases at V and 5 bases at J, leaving 5 bases unmatched. CDR3 loop: CASSRSDRGNEKLFF. CDR3 nucleotides: TGTGCCAGCAGCCGATCCGACAGGGGGAATGAAAAACTGTTTTTT.

The J gene is TRBJ2-3, the V gene TRBV3-1 (or the pseudogene TRBV3-2); no firm D call. CDR1 is LGHDT and CDR2 is YNNKEL in the germline V gene (reference sequence). V lost 3 bases and J lost 5, with 6 bases in between. The CDR3 extends over 12 amino acids. CDR3 region: CASSHSVDTQYF. CDR3 nucleotides: TGTGCCAGCAGCCATTCCGTAGATACGCAGTATTTT.

The CDR3 DNA follows: TGTGCCAGCAGTTATCAGCCTACAGGGGGCCATGGCTACACCTTC. Translated: CASSYQPTGGHGYTF. The J gene is TRBJ1-2, the V gene TRBV6-5, with 9 bases identical to TRBD1. Germline V gene lookup returns CDR1 MNHEY and CDR2 SVGAGI. This CDR3 is 15 amino acids long. Trimming cost V 3 bases and J 6 bases; bases outside gene matches: 8.

J is TRBJ2-3 and V is TRBV12-3 or TRBV12-4; D unclear. Trimming removed 3 bases from V and 2 bases from J, with 0 bases in between. The CDR3 is 11 amino acids. Here the CDR3 DNA reads TGTGCCAGCAGTTTCACAGATACGCAGTATTTT. Translation: CASSFTDTQYF.

The V gene is TRBV5-1, the J gene TRBJ2-3; D may match TRBD1 or TRBD2 (6 bases each). Trimming shortened V by 4 bases and J by 0 bases, and 12 bases separated the two germline ends. The germline CDR1 and CDR2 sequences are SGHRS and YFSETQ. CDR3 length equals 15 residues. The CDR3 DNA is TGCGCCAGCAGCCGGGGGCAACCTAGCACAGATACGCAGTATTTT. Amino acids: CASSRGQPSTDTQYF.